This paragraph reports one TCR beta chain. Antigen: not known. This entry comes from a study of chemoradiotherapy in HPV16-positive cancers. Whole-study context: Candidate HPV-specific T-cell clones and common TCR motifs came from functional assays in a couple of HPV16-positive patients. Regarding the study as a whole: HPV-specific T cells were functionally defined from only a couple of HPV16-positive patients. Candidate HPV-specific clones and E7-related TCR motifs grew in tumor during treatment.

The assay was immunoSEQ multiplex PCR, and TCRdb's table has in-frame clones only and misses some. Here the sample spans 15,000 or so clones, approximately 86% being singletons. Trimming left V 4 bases short and J 2 bases short, with 16 bases between. CDR1 GTSNPN and CDR2 SVGIG come from the germline V gene (reference sequence). The CDR3 consists of 15 residues. The TCR comes from a human donor with HPV-associated anogenital cancer. Sequences were derived from blood, sampled from a patient who underwent chemoradiotherapy. The V call is TRBV30, the J call TRBJ2-3; D may be TRBD2 (6 bases). CDR3 amino acids: CAWTLGGATTDTQYF. The CDR3 region has the DNA TGTGCCTGGACTCTCGGCGGGGCAACCACAGATACGCAGTATTTT.